These T cell receptor beta chains were read from a single sample in a study of graft-versus-host responses after intestinal transplantation. The assay was immunoSEQ multiplex PCR, and TCRdb's table has in-frame clones only and misses some. The sample contains tens of thousands of clones, roughly 95% of which appear only once. The sequenced sample was PBMCs, obtained 156 days after intestinal transplant. These receptors originate from a human patient who received an intestinal transplant, so some T cells may come from the graft donor. CDR3s include the opening cysteine and the closing phenylalanine or tryptophan. A D gene is named only where the DNA matches it firmly. Size values are once, few and many counts, or a class for expanded clones, and some rows have none.

j_call v_call clone_size d_call cdr3_nt cdr3_aa
TRBJ2-5 TRBV4-1 NA NA TGCGCCAGCAGCCAAGGCGACCCGACGGAGACCCAGTACTTC CASSQGDPTETQYF
TRBJ1-1 TRBV5-1 NA TRBD1 TGCGCCAGCAGCTTGAGGACAGGGGGGGGGTCGGCTGAAGCTTTCTTT CASSLRTGGGSAEAFF
TRBJ2-3 TRBV4-1 NA TRBD2 TGCGCCAGCAGCCTTACTAGCGGCACAGATACGCAGTATTTT CASSLTSGTDTQYF
TRBJ2-7 TRBV10-2 NA NA TGCGCCAGCAGTGAGCCCCTGAGCTCCTACGAGCAGTACTTC CASSEPLSSYEQYF
TRBJ1-6 TRBV19 NA NA TGTGCCAGTAGGAGAACAGGGATTTCACCCCTCCACTTT CASRRTGISPLHF
TRBJ2-7 TRBV4-1 NA NA TGCGCCAGCAGCCAAGATCGTGGAGCGGCCTACGAGCAGTACTTC CASSQDRGAAYEQYF
TRBJ2-3 TRBV28 once NA TGTGCCAGCAGTTTAGACAGGATCAACACAGATACGCAGTATTTT CASSLDRINTDTQYF
TRBJ2-7 TRBV28 NA NA TGTGCCAGCAGTTTCTCGCCCGGGAGCTCCTACGAGCAGTACTTC CASSFSPGSSYEQYF
TRBJ2-1 TRBV4-2 NA TRBD2 TGTGCCAGCAGCCAGTTCGGGGGGACCGCCTACAATGAGCAGTTCTTC CASSQFGGTAYNEQFF
TRBJ2-1 TRBV4-1 NA TRBD1 TGCGCCAGCAGCCCCCAAACCGGGACAGACTACAATGAGCAGTTCTTC CASSPQTGTDYNEQFF
TRBJ2-7 TRBV10-2 NA NA TGCGCCAGCCGACCAGGCCAGAGGGGAGGAGAAGAGCAGTACTTC CASRPGQRGGEEQYF
TRBJ2-7 TRBV4-3 NA NA TGCGCCAGCAGCCAAGATCGTGGAGCGGCCTACGAGCAGTACTTC CASSQDRGAAYEQYF
TRBJ1-6 TRBV6-6 NA NA TGTGCCAGCAGTTACTCGTCGGGCAGTAATTCACCCCTCCACTTT CASSYSSGSNSPLHF
TRBJ1-5 TRBV30 NA NA TGTGCCTGGTCCGACATGTATAGCAATCAGCCCCAGCATTTT CAWSDMYSNQPQHF
TRBJ1-4 TRBV27 once NA TGTGCCAGCAGTTTTGGGGCAGGGGCGAATGAAAAACTGTTTTTT CASSFGAGANEKLFF
TRBJ1-1 TRBV18 once NA TGTGCCAGCTCACCGGAGGACATGAACACTGAAGCTTTCTTT CASSPEDMNTEAFF
TRBJ2-3 TRBV5-1 once TRBD2 TGCGCCAGCAGCTCCCGACTAGCGGGGGGGCCTTCGGGCACAGATACGCAGTATTTT CASSSRLAGGPSGTDTQYF
TRBJ2-7 TRBV4-1 NA NA TGCGCCAGCAGCCAGGATCCCGGGACGGTCGAGCAGTACTTC CASSQDPGTVEQYF
TRBJ2-3 TRBV4-1 NA TRBD2 TGCGCCACCGGACTAGCGGGAGTTACAGATACGCAGTATTTT CATGLAGVTDTQYF
TRBJ2-3 TRBV14 NA TRBD2 TGTGCCAGCAGCTCGGGACTAGCGGGAGTAGATACGCAGTATTTT CASSSGLAGVDTQYF
TRBJ2-3 TRBV30 NA NA TGTGCCTGGCAGGGCAAGAGGCGGTTCACAGATACGCAGTATTTT CAWQGKRRFTDTQYF
TRBJ2-7 TRBV7-9 NA NA TGTGCCAGCAGCGCCGGCGGACACGTCTACGAGCAGTACTTC CASSAGGHVYEQYF
TRBJ2-1 TRBV5-1 NA NA TGCGCCAGCAGCTTGGGACTAAACTCCTACAATGAGCAGTTCTTC CASSLGLNSYNEQFF
TRBJ1-1 TRBV13 NA NA TGTGCCAGCAGCTTAGAAGGTACGGAAGCTTTCTTT CASSLEGTEAFF
TRBJ1-1 TRBV7-9 NA NA TGTGCCAGCAGCCCCATGGGATTCAGCCAGAACACTGAAGCTTTCTTT CASSPMGFSQNTEAFF
TRBJ1-1 TRBV7-9 NA NA TGTGCCAGCAGCTTAATGGGCGGGGGTGTGGGCACTGAAGCTTTCTTT CASSLMGGGVGTEAFF
TRBJ1-4 TRBV7-9 NA NA TGTGCCAGCAGGGCCGGAGAGAATGAAAAACTGTTTTTT CASRAGENEKLFF
TRBJ2-1 TRBV7-2 NA NA TGTGCCAGCAGCTTAGCGCTGGTAAATGAGCAGTTCTTC CASSLALVNEQFF
TRBJ1-6 TRBV2 NA NA TGTGCCAGCAGTGGGCCGCCGACAGGCGACATTCTCCACTTT CASSGPPTGDILHF
TRBJ2-1 TRBV21-1 once NA TGTGCCAGCAGCAAAGAACGGCATGCGTTGGGGAATGAGCAGTTCTTC CASSKERHALGNEQFF
TRBJ1-2 TRBV19 NA NA TGTGCCAGTAGTTACAGTAACTATGGCTACACCTTC CASSYSNYGYTF
TRBJ2-7 TRBV29-1 NA NA TGCAGCGTTGAAGGGACAGAATACGAGCAGTACTTC CSVEGTEYEQYF
TRBJ2-2 TRBV5-4 NA TRBD2 TGTGCCAGCAGACGGACTAGCGGGAGGCAGGGCACCGGGGAGCTGTTTTTT CASRRTSGRQGTGELFF
TRBJ2-2 TRBV7-7 NA TRBD2 TGTGCCAGCAGCCTAGCGGGTCCGAACACCGGGGAGCTGTTTTTT CASSLAGPNTGELFF
TRBJ2-7 TRBV5-1 few NA TGCGCCAGCAGCTTGGGGCTAGCAGTCTACGAGCAGTACTTC CASSLGLAVYEQYF
TRBJ2-7 TRBV11-2 NA NA TGTGCCAGCAGCTTACCCCGCGGGGACTACGAGCAGTACTTC CASSLPRGDYEQYF
TRBJ2-5 TRBV29-1 NA NA TGCAGCGTTGAGGGTGGCGTCGGGACCCAGTACTTC CSVEGGVGTQYF
TRBJ1-5 TRBV11-2 few TRBD1 TGTGCCAGCAGCCAGGGGGGGGGTAGCAATCAGCCCCAGCATTTT CASSQGGGSNQPQHF
TRBJ2-4 TRBV5-1 NA TRBD2 TGCGCCAGCAGGCCTAGCGGGACGGAAAACATTCAGTACTTC CASRPSGTENIQYF
TRBJ2-7 TRBV27 NA NA TGTGCCAGCAGTTTATCAGGGGTACACGAGCAGTACTTC CASSLSGVHEQYF
TRBJ2-5 TRBV19 NA NA TGTGCCAGTAGTGTGGGTTATAGGGTCGAAGAGACCCAGTACTTC CASSVGYRVEETQYF
TRBJ2-7 TRBV7-8 NA TRBD1 TGTGCCAGCAGCCCTATCGACAGGGAAAGCGACGAGCAGTACTTC CASSPIDRESDEQYF
TRBJ2-5 TRBV6-6 NA NA TGTGCCATCAGGGAAGACAGTTTACAAGAGACCCAGTACTTC CAIREDSLQETQYF
TRBJ2-7 TRBV4-1 NA TRBD2 TGCGCCAGCAGCCAAGCTGGCGGGAGGGCCGTTTTTTCCTACGAGCAGTACTTC CASSQAGGRAVFSYEQYF
TRBJ2-1 TRBV4-2 NA NA TGTGCCAGCAGCCAAGAGAGGGACACGTACAATGAGCAGTTCTTC CASSQERDTYNEQFF
TRBJ2-1 TRBV27 NA TRBD2 TGTGCCAGCAGTCCAGGACTAGTTTCGGGAAGGGAGCAGTTCTTC CASSPGLVSGREQFF
TRBJ2-7 TRBV9 once TRBD1 TGTGCCAGCAGCGTAGCCGGAGGACAGGGCGGCTACGAGCAGTACTTC CASSVAGGQGGYEQYF
TRBJ1-1 TRBV30 once NA TGTGCCTGGAGGGCCGGGCCGTTGATTGAAGCTTTCTTT CAWRAGPLIEAFF
TRBJ2-3 TRBV7-7 NA NA TGTGCCAGCAGCTTAGGTGGGCCAGATACGCAGTATTTT CASSLGGPDTQYF
TRBJ2-2 TRBV9 once TRBD2 TGTGCCAGCAGCGTAACAAGCGGGGAGAACACCGGGGAGCTGTTTTTT CASSVTSGENTGELFF
TRBJ2-7 TRBV7-9 NA NA TGTGCCAGCAGCTTAGGGACGCGAGCCTACGAGCAGTACTTC CASSLGTRAYEQYF
TRBJ2-5 TRBV14 NA TRBD1 TGTGCCAGCAGCCAACGAGACAGGGGGCAAGAGACCCAGTACTTC CASSQRDRGQETQYF
TRBJ1-2 TRBV4-2 NA NA TGTGCCAGCAGCCAAGATATGGAAGCTAACTATGGCTACACCTTC CASSQDMEANYGYTF
TRBJ1-1 TRBV5-1 NA NA TGCGCCAGCAGCCCCGACCGGGCCCCGGATACTGAAGCTTTCTTT CASSPDRAPDTEAFF
TRBJ2-2 TRBV11-2 NA NA TGTGCCAGCAGCTCTAGCCTCACCGGGGAGCTGTTTTTT CASSSSLTGELFF
TRBJ2-2 TRBV7-9 NA NA TGTGCCAGCAGCGCGGACTCCACCGGGGAGCTGTTTTTT CASSADSTGELFF
TRBJ1-6 TRBV19 NA NA TGTGCCAGTACCAGGACGGCCGAATTCTATAATTCACCCCTCCACTTT CASTRTAEFYNSPLHF
TRBJ2-7 TRBV19 NA NA TGTGCCAGTAGTATGAGTTCAGCCTACGAGCAGTACTTC CASSMSSAYEQYF
TRBJ1-2 TRBV18 NA TRBD1 TGTGCCAGCTCAAGCGGGACAGGGATATTGCATGGCTACACCTTC CASSSGTGILHGYTF
TRBJ2-1 TRBV27 NA NA TGTGCCACGGCTCTAAGCTCCTACAATGAGCAGTTCTTC CATALSSYNEQFF